This record covers a single T cell receptor (beta chain). The same CDR3 is also encoded by other DNA sequences in this sample. Adults between roughly 18 and 95 years of age took part from fewer than 30 US areas. Donors of Cohort 3 who recovered were those that had two negative PCRs, clearance, or symptom resolution. The CDR3 totals 11 residues. Germline-derived CDR1 and CDR2 are GTSNPN and SVGIG (reference sequence). V shed 0 bases and J shed 5 bases, with 4 bases lying between them. The data are from a study of blood T cell repertoires in COVID-19. Whole-study context: Collection of acute and convalescent COVID-19 samples took place in the United States, Italy and Spain.

As handled by the study authors: The assay estimated nucleated cells by amplifying reference gene primers. Some clones are missing from TCRdb's copy, which holds only in-frame ones; the method was immunoSEQ multiplex PCR. V and J calls and clone size come straight from that table; D and trimming were deduced from the DNA. The data show 300,000 to 450,000 clones, 70% to 90% seen once. This clonotype was obtained from a man younger than 45 who had recovered from COVID-19. This chain connects TRBV30 to TRBJ2-5; D gene unclear. Sequencing was done on a sample of PBMCs or T cells enriched from blood (not recorded which). CDR3 nucleotides: TGTGCCTGGAGTGTACGGGAGACCCAGTACTTC. Translated, it gives CAWSVRETQYF. Based on the CDR3 plus reference TRBV30 and TRBJ2-5, the full variable domain is SQTIHQWPATLVQPVGSPLSLECTVEGTSNPNLYWYRQAAGRGLQLLFYSVGIGQISSEVPQNLSASRPQDRQFILSSKKLLLSDSGFYLCAWSVRETQYFGPGTRLLVL.